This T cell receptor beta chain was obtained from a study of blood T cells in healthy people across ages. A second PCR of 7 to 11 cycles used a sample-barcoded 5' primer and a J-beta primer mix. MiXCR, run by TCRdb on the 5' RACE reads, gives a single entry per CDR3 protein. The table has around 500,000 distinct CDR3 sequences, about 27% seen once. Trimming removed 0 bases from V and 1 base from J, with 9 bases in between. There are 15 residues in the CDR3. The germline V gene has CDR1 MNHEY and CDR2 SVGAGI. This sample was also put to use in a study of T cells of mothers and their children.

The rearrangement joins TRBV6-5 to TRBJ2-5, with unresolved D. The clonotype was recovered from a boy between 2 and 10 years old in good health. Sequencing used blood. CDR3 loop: CASSYSAAVQETQYF. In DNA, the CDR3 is TGTGCCAGCAGTTACTCGGCTGCGGTCCAAGAGACCCAGTACTTC.